Below, one T cell receptor beta chain is given with its context. Random hexamers were used to reverse transcribe an amount of about 0.5 to 1 ug RNA. The TCR beta CDR3 was amplified by immunoSEQ multiplex PCR across 54 Vbeta, 13 Jbeta. TCRdb used MiXCR to reprocess the immunoSEQ multiplex PCR reads, holding one entry per CDR3 protein. The top ten clones hold roughly 0.15% of a sample with roughly 110,000 distinct CDR3 sequences, approximately 91% of them seen once. The data are from a study of CD8 T cells in Susac syndrome. Peripheral blood CD8+ and CD4+ T cells were profiled by TCR beta sequencing. The receptor comes from a human donor in good health. Sequencing input: CD4+ T cells from PBMCs.

CDR3 sequence (DNA): TGTGCCAGCAGCTCGAAGTCGGGAGCGCACAATGAGCAGTTCTTC. Its translation is CASSSKSGAHNEQFF. The chain recombines TRBV7-9 with TRBJ2-1, with D possibly being TRBD2 (6 bases). The germline CDR1 and CDR2 sequences are SEHNR and FQNEAQ (reference sequence). This CDR3 is built from 15 residues. Trimming stripped 4 bases from V and 5 bases from J, with 15 bases between.